This T cell receptor (beta chain) originates from a study of identifying expanded T cells in peripheral blood. TCRdb's copy holds only in-frame clones and misses some; the assay was immunoSEQ multiplex PCR. Among 60,000 to 70,000 clones listed, over 75% were seen once. This CDR3 has 14 amino acids. Germline lookup yields CDR1 GTSNPN and CDR2 SVGIG (reference sequence). V was trimmed by 0 bases and J by 1 base, leaving 7 bases between them. The sequence came from a person aged 18 to 75 in good health. The chain carries TRBV30 and TRBJ2-1; D is unclear. Sample: blood. Written as DNA, the CDR3 is TGTGCCTGGAGTGTACAGCGATCCTACAATGAGCAGTTCTTC. Its protein is CAWSVQRSYNEQFF.